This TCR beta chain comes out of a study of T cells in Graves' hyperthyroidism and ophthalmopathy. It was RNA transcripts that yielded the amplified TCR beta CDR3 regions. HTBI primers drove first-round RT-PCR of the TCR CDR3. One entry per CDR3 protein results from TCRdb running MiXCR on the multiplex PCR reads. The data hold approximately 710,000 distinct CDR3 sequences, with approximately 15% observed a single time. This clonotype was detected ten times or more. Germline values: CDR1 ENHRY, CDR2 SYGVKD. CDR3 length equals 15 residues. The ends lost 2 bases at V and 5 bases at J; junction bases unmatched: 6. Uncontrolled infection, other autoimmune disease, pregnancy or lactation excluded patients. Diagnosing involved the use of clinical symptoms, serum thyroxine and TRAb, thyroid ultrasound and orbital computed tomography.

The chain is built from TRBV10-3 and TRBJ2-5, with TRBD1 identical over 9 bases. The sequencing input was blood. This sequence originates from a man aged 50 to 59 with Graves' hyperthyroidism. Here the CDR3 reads CAISEMGTGSETQYF. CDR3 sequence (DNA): TGTGCCATCAGTGAGATGGGGACAGGGAGCGAGACCCAGTACTTC.